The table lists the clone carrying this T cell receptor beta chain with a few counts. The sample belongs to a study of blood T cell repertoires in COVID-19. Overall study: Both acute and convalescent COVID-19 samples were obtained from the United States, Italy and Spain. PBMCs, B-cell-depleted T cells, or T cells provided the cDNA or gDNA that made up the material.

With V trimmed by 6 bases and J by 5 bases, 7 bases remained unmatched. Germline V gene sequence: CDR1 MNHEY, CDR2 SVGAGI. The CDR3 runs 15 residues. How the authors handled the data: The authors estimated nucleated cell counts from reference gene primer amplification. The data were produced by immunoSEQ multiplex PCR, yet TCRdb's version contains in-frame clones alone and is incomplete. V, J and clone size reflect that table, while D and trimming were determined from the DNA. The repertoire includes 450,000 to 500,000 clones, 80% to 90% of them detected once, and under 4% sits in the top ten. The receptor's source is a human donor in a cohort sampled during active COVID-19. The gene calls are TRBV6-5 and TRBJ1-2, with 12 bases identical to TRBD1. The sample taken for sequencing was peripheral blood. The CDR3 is CASREGQGAGYGYTF. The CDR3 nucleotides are TGTGCCAGCAGGGAGGGACAGGGGGCAGGGTATGGCTACACCTTC.